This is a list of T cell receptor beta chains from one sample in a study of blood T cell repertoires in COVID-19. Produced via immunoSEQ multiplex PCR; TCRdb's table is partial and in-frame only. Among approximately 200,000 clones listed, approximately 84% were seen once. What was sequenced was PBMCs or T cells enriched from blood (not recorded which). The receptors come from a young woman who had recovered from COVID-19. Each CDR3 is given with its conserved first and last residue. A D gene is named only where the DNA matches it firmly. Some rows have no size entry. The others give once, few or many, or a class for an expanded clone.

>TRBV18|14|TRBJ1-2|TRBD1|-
CASSPSGQNYGYTF
TGTGCCAGCTCACCATCGGGACAGAACTATGGCTACACCTTC
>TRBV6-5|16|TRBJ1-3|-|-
CASSYSGQGLPNTIYF
TGTGCCAGCAGTTACTCTGGGCAGGGCCTCCCCAACACCATATATTTT
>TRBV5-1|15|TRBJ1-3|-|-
CASWQERGSGNTIYF
TGCGCCAGCTGGCAAGAAAGGGGCTCTGGAAACACCATATATTTT
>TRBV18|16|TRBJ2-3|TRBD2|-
CASSLRLAGEADTQYF
TGTGCCAGCTCACTCCGACTAGCGGGAGAAGCAGATACGCAGTATTTT
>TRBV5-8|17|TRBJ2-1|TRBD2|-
CASSLATVGAGGPGQFF
TGTGCCAGCAGCTTGGCCACTGTAGGAGCGGGGGGGCCGGGTCAGTTCTTC
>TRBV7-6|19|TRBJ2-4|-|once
CASSSGGQGNVKSKNIQYF
TGTGCCAGCAGCTCAGGCGGGCAGGGGAACGTTAAGAGCAAAAACATTCAGTACTTC
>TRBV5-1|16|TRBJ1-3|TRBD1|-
CASSPGQMNSGNTIYF
TGCGCCAGCAGCCCGGGACAGATGAACTCTGGAAACACCATATATTTT
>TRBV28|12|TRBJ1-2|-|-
CASRARLGGYTF
TGTGCCAGCAGGGCCAGGCTCGGTGGCTACACCTTC
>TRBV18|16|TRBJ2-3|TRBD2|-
CASSPVQRGPTDTQYF
TGTGCCAGCTCACCGGTTCAGCGGGGCCCCACAGATACGCAGTATTTT
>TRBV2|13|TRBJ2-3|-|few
CASRRTEPDTQYF
TGTGCCAGCAGAAGGACAGAGCCAGATACGCAGTATTTT
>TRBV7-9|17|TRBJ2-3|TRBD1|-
CASSSWPGQLGAHTQYF
TGTGCCAGCAGCTCTTGGCCGGGACAGTTGGGAGCACATACGCAGTATTTT
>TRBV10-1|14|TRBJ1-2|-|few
CASSDQITGKGYTF
TGCGCCAGCAGTGACCAAATCACAGGGAAGGGCTACACCTTC
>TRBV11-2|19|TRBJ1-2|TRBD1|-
CASSLVAGQGAVVVGGYTF
TGTGCCAGCAGCTTAGTTGCCGGGCAGGGGGCCGTTGTGGTTGGAGGCTACACCTTC
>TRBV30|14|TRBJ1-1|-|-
CACRRQILDTEAFF
TGTGCCTGTAGAAGACAGATCCTCGACACTGAAGCTTTCTTT
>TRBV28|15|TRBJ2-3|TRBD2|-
CASSLIAGGQDTQYF
TGTGCCAGCAGTTTGATAGCGGGGGGGCAAGATACGCAGTATTTT
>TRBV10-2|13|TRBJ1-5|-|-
CASSGEIVQPQHF
TGCGCCAGCTCAGGGGAGATTGTACAGCCCCAGCATTTT
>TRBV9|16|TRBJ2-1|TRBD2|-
CASSVAIAGGDNEQFF
TGTGCCAGCAGCGTAGCGATCGCGGGAGGGGACAATGAGCAGTTCTTC
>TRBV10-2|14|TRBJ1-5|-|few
CATMGGLSNQPQHF
TGCGCCACCATGGGGGGACTCTCAAATCAGCCCCAGCATTTT
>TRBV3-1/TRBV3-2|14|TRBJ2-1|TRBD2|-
CASGIAGGVNEQFF
TGTGCCAGCGGCATAGCGGGTGGGGTTAATGAGCAGTTCTTC
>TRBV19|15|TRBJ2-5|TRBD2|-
CASGGGRAGGETQYF
TGTGCCAGTGGAGGCGGGAGGGCCGGTGGAGAGACCCAGTACTTC
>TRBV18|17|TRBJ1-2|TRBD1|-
CASSESTGDFLNYGYTF
TGTGCCAGCTCCGAATCGACAGGGGACTTTCTTAACTATGGCTACACCTTC
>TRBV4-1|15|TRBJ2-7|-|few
CASSQPGDGGAEQYF
TGCGCCAGCAGCCAGCCAGGAGACGGGGGAGCCGAGCAGTACTTC
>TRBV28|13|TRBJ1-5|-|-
CASSFNGRQPQHF
TGTGCCAGCAGTTTTAATGGCAGACAGCCCCAGCATTTT
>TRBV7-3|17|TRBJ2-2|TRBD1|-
CASSVDSNRGRFGELFF
TGTGCCAGCAGCGTAGATTCAAACAGGGGCCGGTTCGGGGAGCTGTTTTTT
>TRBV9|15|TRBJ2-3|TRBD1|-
CASSVEGQGTDTQYF
TGTGCCAGCAGCGTAGAGGGACAGGGCACAGATACGCAGTATTTT
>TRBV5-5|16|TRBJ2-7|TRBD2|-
CASSQSPSGRAYEQYF
TGTGCCAGCAGCCAATCCCCTAGCGGGAGGGCCTACGAGCAGTACTTC
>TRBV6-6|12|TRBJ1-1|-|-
CASSLSETEAFF
TGTGCCAGCAGTCTGAGTGAGACTGAAGCTTTCTTT
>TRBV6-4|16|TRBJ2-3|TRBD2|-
CASSEKLAGGPDTQYF
TGTGCCAGCAGTGAAAAACTAGCGGGGGGGCCAGATACGCAGTATTTT
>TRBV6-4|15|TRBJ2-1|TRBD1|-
CASSDSTGGYNEQFF
TGTGCCAGCAGTGACTCGACAGGGGGCTACAATGAGCAGTTCTTC
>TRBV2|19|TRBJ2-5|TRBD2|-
CATRVWGTSTSGGQETQYF
TGTGCCACCAGAGTTTGGGGGACCTCGACTAGCGGGGGCCAAGAGACCCAGTACTTC
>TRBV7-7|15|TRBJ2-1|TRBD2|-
CASSQTSGGAFEQFF
TGTGCTAGCAGCCAGACTAGCGGGGGGGCTTTTGAGCAGTTCTTC
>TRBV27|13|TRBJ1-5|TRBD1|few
CASSYRGGQPQHF
TGTGCCAGCAGTTACAGGGGAGGTCAGCCCCAGCATTTT
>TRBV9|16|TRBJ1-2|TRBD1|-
CASSVGQGAGNYGYTF
TGTGCCAGCAGCGTAGGTCAGGGGGCGGGGAACTATGGCTACACCTTC
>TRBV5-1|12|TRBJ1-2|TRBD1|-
CASRWDSYGYTF
TGCGCCAGCAGGTGGGACAGCTATGGCTACACCTTC